This T cell receptor beta chain emerged from a study of cytomegalovirus exposure and HLA in healthy donors. Notes on the study in general: The authors later found TCR association rates varying by HLA locus, with DRB1 most and HLA-C fewest. Productive status was seen about 90% or about 30% of the time for most TCR beta V segments in an earlier analysis. A missense variant in DCLRE1C was later tied to TCR beta V- and J-gene trimming.

This PCR relied on a set of 60 Vbeta primers and 13 Jbeta primers. Produced via immunoSEQ multiplex PCR; TCRdb's table is partial and in-frame only. The table has some 170,000 clones, 75% to 85% seen once. When sampled, the donors appeared nominally healthy, though they likely had unrecorded immune exposures. Concerning this clone itself: Its antigen is not identified.

This clonotype originated in a woman aged 18-30 years in good health and CMV-seropositive. Sequenced sample: PBMCs.

The CDR3 sequence is CASSLRGQGARYEQYF. CDR3 sequence (DNA): TGTGCCAGCAGTTTACGGGGACAGGGGGCGCGTTACGAGCAGTACTTC. The genes are TRBV27 and TRBJ2-7; 12 bases map to TRBD1. There are 16 residues in the CDR3. Germline CDR1 and CDR2: MNHEY and SMNVEV (reference sequence). Unmatched junction bases numbered 6, after V lost 2 bases and J lost 4 bases.